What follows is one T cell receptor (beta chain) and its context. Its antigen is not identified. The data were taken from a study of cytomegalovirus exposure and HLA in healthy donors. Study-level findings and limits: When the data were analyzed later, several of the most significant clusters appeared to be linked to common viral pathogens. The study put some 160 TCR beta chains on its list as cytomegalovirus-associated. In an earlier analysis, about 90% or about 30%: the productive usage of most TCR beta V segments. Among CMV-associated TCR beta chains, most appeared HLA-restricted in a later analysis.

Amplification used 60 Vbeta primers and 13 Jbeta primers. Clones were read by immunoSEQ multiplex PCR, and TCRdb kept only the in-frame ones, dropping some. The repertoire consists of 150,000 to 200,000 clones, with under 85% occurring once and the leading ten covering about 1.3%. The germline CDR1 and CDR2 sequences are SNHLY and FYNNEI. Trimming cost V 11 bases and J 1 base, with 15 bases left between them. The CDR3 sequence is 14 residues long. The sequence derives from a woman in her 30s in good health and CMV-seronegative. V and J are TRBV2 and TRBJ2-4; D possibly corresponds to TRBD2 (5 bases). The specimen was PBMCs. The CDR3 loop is CASRAAGAKNIQYF. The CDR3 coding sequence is TGTGCCTCGCGGGCAGCAGGCGCCAAAAACATTCAGTACTTC.